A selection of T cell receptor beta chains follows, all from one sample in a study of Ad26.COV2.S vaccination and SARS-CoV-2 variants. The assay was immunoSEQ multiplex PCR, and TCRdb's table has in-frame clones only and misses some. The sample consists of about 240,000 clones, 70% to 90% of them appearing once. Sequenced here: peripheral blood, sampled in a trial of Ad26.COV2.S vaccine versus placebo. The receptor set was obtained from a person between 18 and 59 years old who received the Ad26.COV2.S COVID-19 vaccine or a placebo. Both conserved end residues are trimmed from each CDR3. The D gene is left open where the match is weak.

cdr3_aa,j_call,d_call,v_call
AISEWEGKGSPLH,TRBJ1-6,.,TRBV10-3
ASSGTGGRTEAF,TRBJ1-1,TRBD1,TRBV6-2/TRBV6-3
ASSEPGAVSYEQY,TRBJ2-7,.,TRBV6-1
ASSTGTDVYGYT,TRBJ1-2,.,TRBV18
AWGTGTGGIANEKLF,TRBJ1-4,TRBD1,TRBV30
ASTPGVVKNIQY,TRBJ2-4,.,TRBV2
ASTDGGPGRGTEAF,TRBJ1-1,.,TRBV19
ASSLDRGSYNEQF,TRBJ2-1,TRBD1,TRBV11-3
ASSVAGATEAF,TRBJ1-1,.,TRBV9
ASSRNLRDYT,TRBJ1-2,.,TRBV12-3/TRBV12-4
ASRRYRTIIGEAF,TRBJ1-1,.,TRBV21-1
ASGRLAGAFEQY,TRBJ2-7,TRBD2,TRBV7-2
ASSSPGGGGDTQY,TRBJ2-3,TRBD2,TRBV7-9
ASSLLAPGELF,TRBJ2-2,.,TRBV12-3/TRBV12-4
AWRTGISNTGELF,TRBJ2-2,.,TRBV30
ASSLVGGTGNTIY,TRBJ1-3,.,TRBV7-8
ASRTGRSSYEQY,TRBJ2-7,.,TRBV28
ASNPGTASYEQY,TRBJ2-7,TRBD1,TRBV28
ASSLDSLYGYT,TRBJ1-2,.,TRBV28
ASSRGLDEQF,TRBJ2-1,.,TRBV11-3
ASSSGQPGAMQF,TRBJ2-1,TRBD1,TRBV7-2
ASTPGQGNQPQH,TRBJ1-5,TRBD1,TRBV19
ASSLAGTGAPYEQY,TRBJ2-7,TRBD1,TRBV7-2
ASSWRASTGELF,TRBJ2-2,.,TRBV9
ASSYSGSSYNEQF,TRBJ2-1,.,TRBV6-5
ASSPRTGGNTIY,TRBJ1-3,TRBD1,TRBV11-2
ASSPGGGSYGYT,TRBJ1-2,.,TRBV6-6